The 27 T cell receptor beta chains presented below share a single source sample, sequenced in a study of T cell responses to AZD1222 COVID-19 vaccine. TCRdb keeps only in-frame clones here, not all; method: immunoSEQ multiplex PCR. The repertoire consists of under 150,000 clones, with 80% to 95% occurring once and the leading ten covering 0.9% to 1.3%. The starting material was peripheral blood, obtained 28 days after the second AZD1222 dose. The receptors were gathered from an adult who received the AZD1222 COVID-19 vaccine.

About this clone: Additional DNA sequences in this sample encode the identical CDR3. The chain uses TRBV30 and TRBJ1-5, with 9 bases identical to TRBD1. Germline lookup yields CDR1 GTSNPN and CDR2 SVGIG (reference sequence). Trimming cost V 3 bases and J 6 bases; bases outside gene matches: 3. The CDR3 is made up of 13 amino acids. CDR3 DNA: TGTGCCTGGAGCCCGGACAGGGGTCAGCCCCAGCATTTT. It encodes CAWSPDRGQPQHF.

V and J are TRBV28 and TRBJ2-2; the D is unclear. Germline V gene lookup returns CDR1 MDHEN and CDR2 SYDVKM. V was clipped by 5 bases and J by 1 base, with 5 bases between them. CDR3 size: 13 residues. CDR3 DNA sequence: TGTGCCAGCAGTCTAGTGAACACCGGGGAGCTGTTTTTT. Its translation: CASSLVNTGELFF.

The gene calls are TRBV6-6 and TRBJ1-2; no reliable D call. CDR1 MNHNY and CDR2 SVGAGI come from the germline V gene (reference sequence). The CDR3 runs to 15 residues. Trimming removed 0 bases from V and 0 bases from J, with 8 bases in between. Here the CDR3 DNA reads TGTGCCAGCAGTTACTCGACGGTTACTAACTATGGCTACACCTTC. It specifies CASSYSTVTNYGYTF.

This clone was recorded only once. The chain has TRBV23-1 and TRBJ1-2, with TRBD1 identical over 9 bases. TRBV23-1 is recorded as an ORF, its role being uncertain. V trimming: 2 bases; J trimming: 4 bases; junction bases outside the gene matches: 8. The CDR3 is made up of 16 amino acids. CDR3 nucleotides: TGCGCCAGCAGTCAACCCGGACAGGGGTGTTTCTATGGCTACACCTTC. It specifies CASSQPGQGCFYGYTF.

The CDR3: CASSYYTGSNTGELFF. In DNA, the CDR3 is TGTGCCAGCAGTTATTATACGGGATCCAACACCGGGGAGCTGTTTTTT. This rearrangement joins TRBV7-2 to TRBJ2-2; D is perhaps TRBD2 (5 bases). The V end lost 6 bases, the J end lost 2 bases, and 16 bases lay between the germline ends. CDR1 is SGHTA and CDR2 is FQGNSA in the germline V gene. The CDR3 runs to 16 residues.

The chain has TRBV6-5 and TRBJ1-4, with a possible D match to TRBD1 (6 bases). V shed 7 bases and J shed 5 bases, with 17 bases lying between them. Germline values: CDR1 MNHEY, CDR2 SVGAGI. CDR3 length equals 15 residues. CDR3 bases: TGTGCCAGCATGGGTCCGGGGGGGCGAAATGAAAAACTGTTTTTT. The encoded protein is CASMGPGGRNEKLFF.

This chain uses TRBV5-1 with TRBJ1-6; the D is unclear. Germline-derived CDR1 and CDR2 are SGHRS and YFSETQ. This CDR3 is 16 amino acids long. V gave up 0 bases and J gave up 6 bases, with 13 bases separating them. Here the CDR3 reads CASSLEGGRINSPLHF. The DNA of the CDR3 is TGCGCCAGCAGCTTGGAGGGAGGGAGAATTAATTCACCCCTCCACTTT.

The CDR3 sequence: CASASGYNEQFF. The CDR3 coding sequence is TGTGCGTCGGCTAGCGGATACAATGAGCAGTTCTTC. The V call is TRBV10-3, the J call TRBJ2-1, with 7 bases identical to TRBD2. The CDR3 runs 12 residues. Germline CDR1 is ENHRY and CDR2 is SYGVKD.

The CDR3 nucleotides are TGTGCCAGCAGCTTAAGACTGGGGTATGGCTACACCTTC. The encoded protein is CASSLRLGYGYTF. V and J are TRBV7-2 and TRBJ1-2; unclear D gene. Deletions cut 2 bases from V and 5 bases from J, with 9 bases between. The germline gives CDR1 SGHTA, CDR2 FQGNSA. The CDR3 has 13 residues.

The chain joins TRBV21-1 to TRBJ2-1; the D segment call TRBD2 is taken from the table without a DNA check. TRBV21-1 is flagged as a pseudogene. The CDR3 is 15 amino acids. The DNA for the CDR3 is TGTGCCAGCAGCAATAGACTAGCACCTGGCTATGAGCAGTTCTTC. Protein: CASSNRLAPGYEQFF.

V usage is TRBV27 and J usage is TRBJ1-5; possibly TRBD1 for D (6 bases). V lost 5 bases, J lost 3 bases, and 17 bases lay in between. The CDR3 covers 16 residues. Germline CDR1 is MNHEY and CDR2 is SMNVEV (reference sequence). CDR3 nucleotides: TGTGCCAGCAGTCAAGACGCTTCAGGGGCCAATCAGCCCCAGCATTTT. Translation gives CASSQDASGANQPQHF.

A remark on this clone: Other DNA variants within this sample encode the same CDR3. The chain links TRBV9 to TRBJ1-1, with 10 bases identical to TRBD1. The CDR3 covers 13 residues. Germline V gives CDR1 SGDLS, CDR2 YYNGEE. J lost 7 bases, V lost 3 bases, and 3 bases had no gene match. The CDR3 DNA reads TGTGCCAGCAGCGCGGGACAGGGGAGTGAAGCTTTCTTT. Its translation: CASSAGQGSEAFF.

This clone has just one count. The J gene is TRBJ2-5, the V gene TRBV4-2; 11 bases align to TRBD1. J was trimmed by 4 bases and V by 3 bases; bases with no gene match: 7. Germline CDR1 and CDR2: LGHNA and YNFKEQ. The CDR3 loop spans 16 amino acids. This CDR3 is CASSQAGTGGGETQYF. CDR3 DNA sequence: TGTGCCAGCAGCCAGGCCGGGACAGGGGGGGGAGAGACCCAGTACTTC.

V is TRBV3-1 (or the pseudogene TRBV3-2) and J is TRBJ2-3; D not resolved. Germline values: CDR1 LGHDT, CDR2 YNNKEL (reference sequence). The V end lost 1 base, the J end lost 7 bases, and 12 bases lay between the germline ends. The CDR3 covers 14 residues. The CDR3 spells CASSQGSNSYTQYF. The CDR3, as DNA: TGTGCCAGCAGCCAAGGGTCTAATAGCTATACGCAGTATTTT.

V gene TRBV30 combines with J gene TRBJ2-5; unclear D gene. The V end was cut by 0 bases, the J end by 5 bases, with 10 bases between. The CDR3 length is 13 residues. Per germline, CDR1 GTSNPN and CDR2 SVGIG (reference sequence). CDR3 loop: CAWSVIGPETQYF. The CDR3 region has the DNA TGTGCCTGGAGTGTAATCGGGCCCGAGACCCAGTACTTC.

The chain combines TRBV9 with TRBJ1-1; D perhaps matches TRBD1 (6 bases). Per germline, CDR1 SGDLS and CDR2 YYNGEE. Deletions cut 0 bases from V and 8 bases from J, with 14 bases between. The CDR3 totals 14 residues. CDR3 region: CASSVEGTGREAFF. The CDR3 DNA reads as TGTGCCAGCAGCGTAGAAGGAACAGGGAGGGAAGCTTTCTTT.

The table lists this clone with a count of one. The gene calls are TRBV19 and TRBJ1-4, with D perhaps matching TRBD1 (5 bases). This CDR3 has 17 residues. Trimming took 5 bases from V and 5 from J, leaving 21 bases between them. Per germline, CDR1 LNHDA and CDR2 SQIVND (reference sequence). The CDR3 region is CASSPRGWAGRNEKLFF. The CDR3 coding sequence is TGTGCCAGTAGTCCTCGCGGTTGGGCAGGGCGGAATGAAAAACTGTTTTTT.

The chain combines TRBV3-1 (or the pseudogene TRBV3-2) with TRBJ2-5; no clear D. Between the trimmed V and J ends, which lost 2 bases and 2 bases, there was a span of 6 bases. The V gene's germline CDR1 is LGHDT and CDR2 YNNKEL (reference sequence). This CDR3 contains 13 residues. The CDR3 reads CASSQTLQETQYF. CDR3 DNA sequence: TGTGCCAGCAGCCAAACTTTACAAGAGACCCAGTACTTC.

The chain couples TRBV14 to TRBJ2-4; no definite D call. The CDR3 is 14 residues long. V was cut by 10 bases and J by 0 bases, with 13 bases left in between. Germline-derived CDR1 and CDR2 are SGHDN and FVKESK. The CDR3 loop is CATQDDLAKNIQYF. In nucleotides, the CDR3 is TGTGCCACTCAGGACGATCTAGCCAAAAACATTCAGTACTTC.

This clone has a handful of counts. J is TRBJ1-1 and V is TRBV5-1; maybe TRBD1 (6 bases). CDR3 length equals 14 residues. Trimming took off 0 bases at V and 8 bases at J, with 14 bases between the two ends. Germline V gene data show CDR1 as SGHRS and CDR2 as YFSETQ. CDR3 DNA: TGCGCCAGCAGCTTGGTGACAGGAGGGAGAGAAGCTTTCTTT. Protein: CASSLVTGGREAFF. Full variable domain (rest looked up from reference TRBV5-1 and TRBJ1-1): KAGVTQTPRYLIKTRGQQVTLSCSPISGHRSVSWYQQTPGQGLQFLFEYFSETQRNKGNFPGRFSGRQFSNSRSEMNVSTLELGDSALYLCASSLVTGGREAFFGQGTRLTVV.

This sequence joins TRBV10-3 and TRBJ1-2, with TRBD1 matching 8 bases. The CDR3 is 14 amino acids. Germline V gene data show CDR1 as ENHRY and CDR2 as SYGVKD. Germline trimming cut 5 bases from V and 6 bases from J; bases unmatched to any gene: 8. The CDR3 bases are TGTGCCATCAGTTCGACAGGGGAATTGAATGGCTACACCTTC. It is translated as CAISSTGELNGYTF.

This chain connects TRBV11-3 to TRBJ2-5; D gene ambiguous. CDR1 and CDR2 from the germline V gene are SGHNT and YENEEA. This CDR3 has 13 residues. V lost 1 base to trimming and J lost 4 bases, with 7 bases between them. Written as DNA, the CDR3 is TGTGCCAGCAGCTTAGTATTTGTAGAGACCCAGTACTTC. This encodes CASSLVFVETQYF.

In nucleotides, the CDR3 is TGTGCCAGCTCACCGGGGGGAGGATATAATTCACCCCTCCACTTT. Its translation is CASSPGGGYNSPLHF. The rearrangement joins TRBV18 to TRBJ1-6; possibly TRBD1 for D (5 bases). CDR1 and CDR2 from the germline V gene are KGHSH and LQKENI. With 3 bases removed from V and 4 bases from J, the gap between germline ends came to 10 bases. CDR3 length: 15 amino acids.

The chain uses TRBV9 and TRBJ2-3, with D possibly being TRBD1 or TRBD2 (5 bases each). CDR1 and CDR2 (germline): SGDLS, YYNGEE. This CDR3 spans 15 amino acids. Trimming left V 2 bases short and J 2 bases short, with 12 bases between. This CDR3 reads CASSVRDADTDTQYF. CDR3 DNA: TGTGCCAGCAGCGTTCGGGACGCGGACACAGATACGCAGTATTTT.

The chain recombines TRBV27 with TRBJ2-6; the D is unclear. The CDR3 has 15 residues. V lost 6 bases and J lost 8, with 17 bases in between. The germline CDR1 and CDR2 sequences are MNHEY and SMNVEV (reference sequence). This CDR3 is CASRLKALPPNVLTF. The CDR3 DNA is TGTGCCAGCAGGTTGAAGGCTCTTCCCCCCAACGTCCTGACTTTC. Using reference TRBV27 and TRBJ2-6 for the parts outside the CDR3, the full variable domain is EAQVTQNPRYLITVTGKKLTVTCSQNMNHEYMSWYRQDPGLGLRQIYYSMNVEVTDKGDVPEGYKVSRKEKRNFPLILESPSPNQTSLYFCASRLKALPPNVLTFGAGSRLTVL.

The chain is built from TRBV30 and TRBJ1-2; no clear D gene. The germline V gene encodes CDR1 GTSNPN and CDR2 SVGIG (reference sequence). The V end lost 2 bases, the J end lost 4 bases, and 8 bases lay between the germline ends. The CDR3 consists of 12 residues. This CDR3 is CAWSSSAYGYTF. The CDR3 nucleotides are TGTGCCTGGAGTAGCAGTGCCTATGGCTACACCTTC. Full variable domain (rest looked up from reference TRBV30 and TRBJ1-2): SQTIHQWPATLVQPVGSPLSLECTVEGTSNPNLYWYRQAAGRGLQLLFYSVGIGQISSEVPQNLSASRPQDRQFILSSKKLLLSDSGFYLCAWSSSAYGYTFGSGTRLTVV.

The V gene is TRBV11-2, the J gene TRBJ1-1; D perhaps matches TRBD1 (5 bases). Germline V gene sequence: CDR1 SGHAT, CDR2 FQNNGV. V gave up 2 bases and J gave up 8 bases, with 12 bases separating them. This CDR3 is built from 13 residues. CDR3 sequence: CASSLLREGEAFF. For the CDR3, the DNA is TGTGCCAGCAGCTTACTTCGGGAGGGGGAAGCTTTCTTT.